This TCR beta chain was found in a study of CXCR3-negative and CXCR3-positive naive CD8 T cells. As to this clonotype: Antigen specificity is unknown.

Germline values: CDR1 MNHEY, CDR2 SVGAGI. There are 16 residues in the CDR3. Findings and limits, study-wide: Within a donor, both naive subsets shared TRBV-TRBJ usage, unlike memory cells. Hydrophobicity was higher for TRB CDR3s found in CXCR3-positive naive cells than in CXCR3-negative naive cells. Memory CD8+ cells had much lower diversity, and both naive subsets had comparably high diversity.

Each TRB cDNA library was prepared by 5' RACE (with UMI labels). TCRdb re-called the 5' RACE reads; one entry per CDR3 protein, DNA not given. The sample holds about 150,000 distinct CDR3 sequences. The TCR was taken from a human donor in good health. Some clones in this sample may be carry-over from other donors' samples. The chain links TRBV6-5 to TRBJ2-5; the TRBD2 assignment by TCRdb is unverifiable without DNA. Sequenced material: naive CXCR3+ CD8+ T cells from blood. Specified subset: CD45RO-CCR7+CD27+CD95- naive CD8+ T cells expressing CXCR3 (TNR3+). CDR3 protein: CASRPTGLTDQETQYF.